This is a list of T cell receptor beta chains from one sample in a study of T-cell memory formation after mild COVID-19. TCRdb re-derived calls from the 5' RACE reads in MiXCR, one entry per CDR3 protein. The sample yields hundreds of thousands of distinct CDR3 sequences, around a quarter seen once. Material for sequencing was PBMCs or a T cell subset sorted from them (not recorded which). The receptors were sampled from an adult woman who had mild COVID-19 (a few samples of this study predate the infection). Cell type and time point are not known. Each CDR3 is given with its conserved first and last residue.

CASSQGGLAGVRTGELFF	TRBV7-3	TRBJ2-2
CASSHSGRAGPDTQYF	TRBV7-2	TRBJ2-3
CASSSQAGTYQPQHF	TRBV7-8	TRBJ1-5
CASSFSSQLNTEAFF	TRBV7-8	TRBJ1-1
CASSVGTGEETQYF	TRBV9	TRBJ2-5
CASSAQVLGTDTQYF	TRBV6-1	TRBJ2-3
CASSLQGQGARFEQYF	TRBV7-2	TRBJ2-7
CASSQDRDPSGANVLTF	TRBV4-2	TRBJ2-6
CATSTQVSSYNEQFF	TRBV15	TRBJ2-1
CASMRASQAGNTIYF	TRBV6-1	TRBJ1-3
CASSDRDREETQYF	TRBV7-9	TRBJ2-5
CASSLGTGGYSPLHF	TRBV5-4	TRBJ1-6
CASSLALTTNYGYTF	TRBV7-2	TRBJ1-2
CAWREDGNQPQHF	TRBV30	TRBJ1-5
CASSLFIRGNYGYTF	TRBV7-9	TRBJ1-2
CSARDRILGSEQFF	TRBV20-1	TRBJ2-1
CASSLFGTGSDTQYF	TRBV12-3/TRBV12-4	TRBJ2-3
CASSRGLNYEQYF	TRBV7-3	TRBJ2-7
CASRGDSATGELFF	TRBV6-2/TRBV6-3	TRBJ2-2
CASSMDRYNEQFF	TRBV19	TRBJ2-1
CASSLAGLAAVKETQYF	TRBV7-9	TRBJ2-5
CATSENPGLAGTNTGELFF	TRBV24-1	TRBJ2-2
CASLRYGQPTDTQYF	TRBV5-4	TRBJ2-3
CASNVGGNTEAFF	TRBV6-1	TRBJ1-1
CASSQTGGYQPQHF	TRBV4-2	TRBJ1-5
CASSLGWTVGMNTEAFF	TRBV7-2	TRBJ1-1
CASSQGQGKAYEQYF	TRBV19	TRBJ2-7
CASSLGGQLLFYEQYF	TRBV11-1	TRBJ2-7